A selection of T cell receptor beta chains follows, all from one sample in a study of blood T cell repertoires in COVID-19. TCRdb's copy holds only in-frame clones and misses some; the assay was immunoSEQ multiplex PCR. The sample contains 75,000 to 80,000 clones, approximately 85% of which appear only once. The sample comprised peripheral blood. These receptors were obtained from a human donor in a cohort sampled during active COVID-19. Each CDR3 is given with its conserved first and last residue. D genes are given only for firm matches. Some rows have no size entry. The others give once, few or many, or a class for an expanded clone.

CDR3 DNA: TGTGCCAGCAGCTCGGGAGGGGAATACTACGAGCAGTACTTC; CDR3 protein: CASSSGGEYYEQYF; D gene: TRBD2; J gene: TRBJ2-7; clone size: -; V gene: TRBV5-4
CDR3 DNA: TGCAGTGCTAGTAAGGACAGGGGGAACTACGAGCAGTACTTC; CDR3 protein: CSASKDRGNYEQYF; D gene: TRBD1; J gene: TRBJ2-7; clone size: -; V gene: TRBV20-1
CDR3 DNA: TGTGCCAGCAGTCCCGGACTAGCGGGGGACAATGAGCAGTTCTTC; CDR3 protein: CASSPGLAGDNEQFF; D gene: TRBD2; J gene: TRBJ2-1; clone size: -; V gene: TRBV6-5
CDR3 DNA: TGTGCCAGCAGCCAAGATAACGACAGGGATCAGCCCCAGCATTTT; CDR3 protein: CASSQDNDRDQPQHF; D gene: TRBD1; J gene: TRBJ1-5; clone size: -; V gene: TRBV4-2
CDR3 DNA: TGTGCCAGCAGTGAGGCTAGCTCTACCCACGAGCAGTACTTC; CDR3 protein: CASSEASSTHEQYF; D gene: -; J gene: TRBJ2-7; clone size: -; V gene: TRBV2
CDR3 DNA: TGTGCCATCAGTGAGCATCGGGAGGGCTACGAGCAGTACTTC; CDR3 protein: CAISEHREGYEQYF; D gene: TRBD2; J gene: TRBJ2-7; clone size: once; V gene: TRBV10-3
CDR3 DNA: TGTGCCAGCAGCACTCCCGGGGGCGAGCAGTACTTC; CDR3 protein: CASSTPGGEQYF; D gene: -; J gene: TRBJ2-7; clone size: -; V gene: TRBV5-4
CDR3 DNA: TGTGCCAAACGGGGAACAGGGGAGGAAAGATATGGCTACACCTTC; CDR3 protein: CAKRGTGEERYGYTF; D gene: TRBD1; J gene: TRBJ1-2; clone size: -; V gene: TRBV19
CDR3 DNA: TGTGCCAGCAGGGTGGCGGGGGGGTCCTACGAGCAGTACTTC; CDR3 protein: CASRVAGGSYEQYF; D gene: TRBD2; J gene: TRBJ2-7; clone size: -; V gene: TRBV7-2
CDR3 DNA: TGCGCCAGCAGCTTGTCCGTAGCTAGCTACGAGCAGTACTTC; CDR3 protein: CASSLSVASYEQYF; D gene: -; J gene: TRBJ2-7; clone size: -; V gene: TRBV5-1
CDR3 DNA: TGTGCCAGCTCAGTGGGACAGGCGATCCCCTACGAGCAGTACTTC; CDR3 protein: CASSVGQAIPYEQYF; D gene: TRBD1; J gene: TRBJ2-7; clone size: -; V gene: TRBV18
CDR3 DNA: TGTGCCATCAGTGCCAGGACTAGCGTAAGGCCAGATACGCAGTATTTT; CDR3 protein: CAISARTSVRPDTQYF; D gene: TRBD2; J gene: TRBJ2-3; clone size: -; V gene: TRBV10-3
CDR3 DNA: TGTGCCAGCAGCCCTACCGGGACTGTTACCTTCTACGAGCAGTACTTC; CDR3 protein: CASSPTGTVTFYEQYF; D gene: -; J gene: TRBJ2-7; clone size: -; V gene: TRBV5-4